This T cell receptor beta chain was captured in a study of blood T cell repertoires in COVID-19. Study in general: Collection of acute and convalescent COVID-19 samples took place in the United States, Italy and Spain. In each case, the material was cDNA or gDNA derived from T cells, B-cell-depleted T cells, or PBMCs.

The CDR3 covers 13 residues. Germline V gene lookup returns CDR1 PRHDT and CDR2 FYEKMQ (reference sequence). Deletions cut 5 bases from V and 6 bases from J, with 11 bases between. In the original analysis: Quantification of nucleated cells was approximated via reference gene primer amplification. The protocol was immunoSEQ multiplex PCR, while the TCRdb copy is restricted to in-frame clones and leaves out a portion. From that table come the V and J calls and clone size; the DNA was used to work out D and trimming. Of more than 25,000 clones in the sample, over 75% were seen once. This receptor was taken from an elderly man with acute or convalescent COVID-19. The V call is TRBV13, the J call TRBJ2-1, with a possible D match to TRBD1 (5 bases). Sequencing was carried out using peripheral blood. CDR3 coding DNA: TGTGCCAGCAGCCTGATCAGGGCCAATGAGCAGTTCTTC. Protein product: CASSLIRANEQFF.